This T cell receptor beta chain was identified in a study of shared clonotypes between healthy human individuals. The germline gives CDR1 MNHEY, CDR2 SVGAGI. This CDR3 comprises 15 residues. Trimming at V came to 6 bases and at J to 2 bases, leaving 9 bases not matched to a gene. Study results and limitations: Researchers sampled only blood; tissue repertoires likely differ.

Every immunoSEQ plate was one replicate of a subset's evenly spread DNA. The table came from immunoSEQ multiplex PCR; TCRdb's copy has only in-frame clones and leaves some out. This repertoire shows approximately 1,500,000 clones, roughly 96% found once; its top ten account for roughly 1.2%. For this clone: Its cognate antigen is unknown.

Specimen: naive CD4+ T cells sorted from blood. Subset indicated: CD45RA+ positively selected. The chain employs TRBV6-5 and TRBJ2-7; TRBD2 agrees at 8 bases. This clonotype was sampled from a man aged 25 to 45 in good health. Here the CDR3 DNA reads TGTGCCAGCAGAATTGGACTAGCCGACACCTACGAGCAGTACTTC. Protein sequence: CASRIGLADTYEQYF.